The present T cell receptor beta chain was sequenced within a study of Ad26.COV2.S vaccination and SARS-CoV-2 variants. Sequencing was performed with immunoSEQ multiplex PCR; in TCRdb, only in-frame clones are kept and a portion is missing. The sample yields hundreds of thousands of clones, more than 80% seen once. The CDR3 contains 15 residues. The V gene's germline CDR1 is KGHSH and CDR2 LQKENI. V dropped 2 bases and J dropped 4; count of bases not matched to a gene: 0. Stated treatment: some 20 received Ad26.COV2.S at low or high dose, single or two shots; a few received placebo; per-sample allocation not given. Each sample was drawn 63 days after the first injection (of vaccine or placebo). The sample holds one count of this clone. Other DNA sequences in this specimen translate into the identical CDR3.

Sequencing used peripheral blood, obtained in a trial of Ad26.COV2.S vaccine versus placebo. The clonotype originates from a person between 18 and 59 years old who received the Ad26.COV2.S COVID-19 vaccine or a placebo. The chain employs TRBV18 and TRBJ2-2; 11 bases fit TRBD1. The CDR3 is CASSPGTGGTGELFF. The CDR3 bases are TGTGCCAGCTCACCAGGGACAGGGGGCACCGGGGAGCTGTTTTTT.